This is a list of T cell receptor beta chains from one sample in a study of Ad26.COV2.S vaccination and SARS-CoV-2 variants. Some clones are missing from TCRdb's copy, which holds only in-frame ones; the method was immunoSEQ multiplex PCR. Of a few hundred thousand clones in the sample, approximately 87% were seen once. The source was peripheral blood, collected in a trial of Ad26.COV2.S vaccine versus placebo. The receptors here all came from a person between 18 and 65 years old who received the Ad26.COV2.S COVID-19 vaccine or a placebo. Each CDR3 is given with its conserved first and last residue. The order of the fields is V gene, D gene, J gene, clone size, CDR3 DNA, CDR3 protein. A D gene is named only where the DNA matches it firmly. Some rows mark clone size as missing; the rest say once, few, many or name a class of expanded clone.

>TRBV24-1|TRBD1|TRBJ2-2|.
TGTGCCACCAGTGACCCTTTCCCGGGACAGCCGAATTCTACCGGGGAGCTGTTTTTT
CATSDPFPGQPNSTGELFF
>TRBV2|.|TRBJ1-5|.
TGTGCCAGCAGTGGGGACTTCAATCAGCCCCAGCATTTT
CASSGDFNQPQHF
>TRBV30|.|TRBJ2-1|.
TGTGCCTGGAGTGTTCGGTCTGTGCTTCGTGGTGAGCAGTTCTTC
CAWSVRSVLRGEQFF
>TRBV7-9|TRBD1|TRBJ2-7|.
TGTGCCAGCAGCCTCCCTGGACAGGGTCTCTACGAGCAGTACTTC
CASSLPGQGLYEQYF
>TRBV6-2/TRBV6-3|TRBD1|TRBJ2-7|.
TGTGCCAGCACCCCCTCCGGGACAGGGAACAACGAGCAGTACTTC
CASTPSGTGNNEQYF
>TRBV6-5|.|TRBJ1-1|once
TGTGCCAGCAGTCCGCTGAGGCGGGACAACACTGAAGCTTTCTTT
CASSPLRRDNTEAFF
>TRBV4-2|.|TRBJ1-4|.
TGTGCCAGCAGCCTCGACAGGAATGAAAAACTGTTTTTT
CASSLDRNEKLFF
>TRBV7-2|TRBD1|TRBJ2-7|.
TGTGCCAGCAGCTTACGCCTCAGGGGGCGGGGAGAGCAGTACTTC
CASSLRLRGRGEQYF
>TRBV5-1|.|TRBJ1-1|.
TGCGCCAGCAGCTTGGACGGGAAAGGAACTGAAGCTTTCTTT
CASSLDGKGTEAFF
>TRBV7-8|TRBD1|TRBJ1-5|once
TGTGCCAGCAGGGATAGAGGGGGCGGACAGCCCCAGCATTTT
CASRDRGGGQPQHF
>TRBV11-2|.|TRBJ1-4|.
TGTGCCAGCACCCGGGACCGGAACGAAAAACTGTTTTTT
CASTRDRNEKLFF
>TRBV3-1/TRBV3-2|.|TRBJ2-7|.
TGTGCCAGCAGCCAAGCAGGGGAGTACGAGCAGTACTTC
CASSQAGEYEQYF
>TRBV5-1|.|TRBJ1-5|.
TGCGCCAGCAGCTTAGCGGGGGAGGGCCAGCCCCAGCATTTT
CASSLAGEGQPQHF
>TRBV7-9|TRBD2|TRBJ2-7|.
TGTGCCAGCAGCCTAACTAGCGGAGCCTACGAGCAGTACTTC
CASSLTSGAYEQYF
>TRBV5-8|.|TRBJ2-4|.
TGTGCCAGCAGCCTTCGATACAACATTCAGTACTTC
CASSLRYNIQYF
>TRBV19|TRBD1|TRBJ2-7|.
TGTGCCAGTAGTATTCGGGACAGGGCCTACGAGCAGTACTTC
CASSIRDRAYEQYF
>TRBV7-9|.|TRBJ2-2|.
TGTGCCAGCAGCTTAGCGGGCCGGGACACCGGGGAGCTGTTTTTT
CASSLAGRDTGELFF
>TRBV15|TRBD1|TRBJ2-7|.
TGTGCCACCAGCTCTCAGGAACAGGGGGCTGAAGAGCAGTACTTC
CATSSQEQGAEEQYF
>TRBV9|TRBD2|TRBJ2-5|.
TGTGCCAGCAGCACGGGACTAGCGGGGACGGGTGGGGAGACCCAGTACTTC
CASSTGLAGTGGETQYF
>TRBV7-8|.|TRBJ1-4|.
TGTGCCAGCAGCTTCGGCAGGGACGAAAAACTGTTTTTT
CASSFGRDEKLFF
>TRBV12-3/TRBV12-4|.|TRBJ2-1|.
TGTGCCAGCAGAACTAATGATGAGCAGTTCTTC
CASRTNDEQFF
>TRBV7-2|.|TRBJ1-6|.
TGTGCCAGCAGCATCCTCAGGGTCTCTAATTCACCCCTCCACTTT
CASSILRVSNSPLHF
>TRBV5-5|TRBD1|TRBJ2-7|.
TGTGCCAGCAGCCAACGGGACAGGCTCGACGAGCAGTACTTC
CASSQRDRLDEQYF
>TRBV10-3|.|TRBJ1-1|.
TGTGCCATCAGTGGCTTAAAGAACACTGAAGCTTTCTTT
CAISGLKNTEAFF
>TRBV4-3|TRBD1|TRBJ2-2|once
TGCGCCAGCAGCCGAACAGGGGGCGGACCCGGGGAGCTGTTTTTT
CASSRTGGGPGELFF
>TRBV28|TRBD1|TRBJ1-5|.
TGTGCCAGCAGTCGGGACAGGGTTGATCAGCCCCAGCATTTT
CASSRDRVDQPQHF
>TRBV6-1|.|TRBJ1-4|.
TGTGCCAGCAGTGAAAATCGACAGGTTAATGAAAAACTGTTTTTT
CASSENRQVNEKLFF
>TRBV5-6|TRBD2|TRBJ2-2|.
TGTGCCAGCAGCTTGGCCGCGGGGGTTGGCACCGGGGAGCTGTTTTTT
CASSLAAGVGTGELFF
>TRBV7-3|.|TRBJ2-5|.
TGTGCCAGCAGCTTACGAGGGGCGGGTCAAGAGACCCAGTACTTC
CASSLRGAGQETQYF
>TRBV7-8|TRBD1|TRBJ1-5|.
TGTGCCAGCAGCACTGGGACAGTTTATAGCAATCAGCCCCAGCATTTT
CASSTGTVYSNQPQHF
>TRBV24-1|.|TRBJ1-3|few
TGTGCCACCAGCCCTACAGGAGCCTCTGGAAACACCATATATTTT
CATSPTGASGNTIYF
>TRBV19|TRBD1|TRBJ2-1|few
TGTGCCAGTAGTATGCCCCGTTGGGACAGGACATACAATGAGCAGTTCTTC
CASSMPRWDRTYNEQFF
>TRBV5-1|.|TRBJ2-1|.
TGCGCCAGCAGCTTGGGACATCCCTCGGGTTACAATGAGCAGTTCTTC
CASSLGHPSGYNEQFF
>TRBV5-5|.|TRBJ1-5|.
TGTGCCAGCAGCTTGGCCGTTTTAGGTCAGCCCCAGCATTTT
CASSLAVLGQPQHF
>TRBV9|TRBD1|TRBJ2-1|.
TGTGCCAGCAGCGCCGGGACAGTTAACAATGAGCAGTTCTTC
CASSAGTVNNEQFF
>TRBV6-5|.|TRBJ1-2|.
TGTGCCAGCGTAAAGGGAGAGGGGTCCTATGGCTACACCTTC
CASVKGEGSYGYTF
>TRBV20-1|.|TRBJ1-2|.
TGCAGTGCTAGTACCCAAGAGACAGCCTTCCGCTATGGCTACACCTTC
CSASTQETAFRYGYTF
>TRBV9|TRBD2|TRBJ2-5|.
TGTGCCAGCAGCGTAGCGGCTAGCGGGGGGGCTAATTCCCAAGAGACCCAGTACTTC
CASSVAASGGANSQETQYF
>TRBV2|.|TRBJ1-2|.
TGTGCCAGCAGTGTAGTAGGGAGCGGCTACACCTTC
CASSVVGSGYTF
>TRBV6-2/TRBV6-3|TRBD1|TRBJ2-3|.
TGTGCCAGCAGTTACCACACAGGGGGCGTCCGGCAAGATACGCAGTATTTT
CASSYHTGGVRQDTQYF
>TRBV5-6|.|TRBJ2-7|.
TGTGCCAGCAGCTTAAACAGTCTATACGAGCAGTACTTC
CASSLNSLYEQYF
>TRBV6-5|TRBD1|TRBJ1-1|.
TGTGCCAGCAGTTACTCAACAGGGGGCAGGGGAGCTTTCTTT
CASSYSTGGRGAFF
>TRBV3-1/TRBV3-2|.|TRBJ2-5|.
TGTGCCAGCAGCCCCCGGCCGCAAGAGACCCAGTACTTC
CASSPRPQETQYF
>TRBV5-1|TRBD2|TRBJ2-5|.
TGCGCCAGCAGCTTGTGGGGTGCGGGGGGAGGAGAGACCCAGTACTTC
CASSLWGAGGGETQYF
>TRBV4-3|TRBD1|TRBJ2-4|.
TGCGCCAGCAGCCCGGGACAGGGAAAAAACATTCAGTACTTC
CASSPGQGKNIQYF
>TRBV12-3/TRBV12-4|.|TRBJ2-3|.
TGTGCCAGCAGTTTAGGGGGGAATACGCAGTATTTT
CASSLGGNTQYF
>TRBV10-3|TRBD1|TRBJ2-2|.
TGTGCCATCACGCTCGGACAGGGGAACACCGGGGAGCTGTTTTTT
CAITLGQGNTGELFF
>TRBV7-9|.|TRBJ2-5|.
TGTGCCAGCAGCTTCCGAATGGCGGTTCGGGAGACCCAGTACTTC
CASSFRMAVRETQYF
>TRBV12-3/TRBV12-4|.|TRBJ1-4|.
TGTGCCAGCAGCCGCTCGCCCCAAAAACTGTTTTTT
CASSRSPQKLFF
>TRBV30|TRBD2|TRBJ2-1|.
TGTGCCTGGAGTCGGGGAGGGTTTTTTGGTGAGCAGTTCTTC
CAWSRGGFFGEQFF
>TRBV6-5|TRBD2|TRBJ2-3|.
TGTGCCAGCGAGAGGACTAGCGACACAGATACGCAGTATTTT
CASERTSDTDTQYF
>TRBV20-1|.|TRBJ1-2|.
TGCAGTGCTAGACCGGCTGGCTACACCTTC
CSARPAGYTF
>TRBV9|.|TRBJ2-5|.
TGTGCCAGCAGCCCGTTTGAAGCCCTGGGCGAGACCCAGTACTTC
CASSPFEALGETQYF
>TRBV12-3/TRBV12-4|.|TRBJ1-2|.
TGTGCCAGCAGTTTCCGGACCTCTTTTGGCTACACCTTC
CASSFRTSFGYTF